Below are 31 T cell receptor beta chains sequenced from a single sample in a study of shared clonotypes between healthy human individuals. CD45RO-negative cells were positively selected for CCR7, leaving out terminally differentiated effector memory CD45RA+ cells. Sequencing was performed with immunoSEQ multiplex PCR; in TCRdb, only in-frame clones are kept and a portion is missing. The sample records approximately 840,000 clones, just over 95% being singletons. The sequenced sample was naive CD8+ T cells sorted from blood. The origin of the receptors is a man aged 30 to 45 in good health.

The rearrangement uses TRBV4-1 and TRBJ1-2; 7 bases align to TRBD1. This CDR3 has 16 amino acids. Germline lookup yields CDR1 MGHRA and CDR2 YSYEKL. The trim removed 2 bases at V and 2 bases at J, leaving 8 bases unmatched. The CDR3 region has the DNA TGCGCCAGCAGCCAATACCCCGACAGGGTCAACTATGGCTACACCTTC. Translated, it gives CASSQYPDRVNYGYTF.

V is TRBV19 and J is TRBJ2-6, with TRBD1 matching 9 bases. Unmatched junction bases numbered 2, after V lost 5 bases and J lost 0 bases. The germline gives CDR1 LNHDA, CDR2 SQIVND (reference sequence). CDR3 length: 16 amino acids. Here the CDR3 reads CASSGTGTSGANVLTF. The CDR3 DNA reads TGTGCCAGTAGTGGGACAGGGACCTCTGGGGCCAACGTCCTGACTTTC.

CDR3: CASSPDSSREQYF. In DNA, the CDR3 is TGTGCCAGCAGCCCGGACAGCTCTAGGGAGCAGTACTTC. This chain links TRBV4-2 with TRBJ2-7; tentatively, D is TRBD1 (6 bases). CDR3 length equals 13 residues. Trimming left V 4 bases short and J 7 bases short, with 14 bases between. Per germline, CDR1 LGHNA and CDR2 YNFKEQ.

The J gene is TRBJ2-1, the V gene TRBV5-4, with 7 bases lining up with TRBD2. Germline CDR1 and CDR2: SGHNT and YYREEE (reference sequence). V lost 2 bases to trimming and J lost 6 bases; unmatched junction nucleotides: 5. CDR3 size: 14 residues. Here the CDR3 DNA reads TGTGCCAGCAGCTTTGTGGGAGGGTTCAATGAGCAGTTCTTC. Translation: CASSFVGGFNEQFF.

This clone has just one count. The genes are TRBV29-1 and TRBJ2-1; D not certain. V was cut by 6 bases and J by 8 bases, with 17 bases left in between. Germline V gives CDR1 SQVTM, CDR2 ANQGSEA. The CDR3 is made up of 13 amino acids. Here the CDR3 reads CSVTPPRGDEQFF. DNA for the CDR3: TGCAGCGTCACCCCACCTAGAGGCGATGAGCAGTTCTTC.

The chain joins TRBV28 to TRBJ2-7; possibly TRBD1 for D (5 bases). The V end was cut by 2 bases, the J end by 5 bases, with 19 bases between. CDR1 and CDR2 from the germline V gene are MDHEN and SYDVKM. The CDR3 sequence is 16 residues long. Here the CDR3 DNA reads TGTGCCAGCAGTTTAGATAGGGCAAAGGGGAATGACGAGCAGTACTTC. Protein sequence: CASSLDRAKGNDEQYF.

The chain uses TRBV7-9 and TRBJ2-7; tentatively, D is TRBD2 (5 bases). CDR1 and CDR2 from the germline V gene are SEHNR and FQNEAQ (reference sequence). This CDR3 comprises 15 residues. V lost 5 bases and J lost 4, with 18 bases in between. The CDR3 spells CASSGPSRANYEQYF. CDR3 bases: TGTGCCAGCAGCGGCCCGTCGAGGGCCAATTACGAGCAGTACTTC.

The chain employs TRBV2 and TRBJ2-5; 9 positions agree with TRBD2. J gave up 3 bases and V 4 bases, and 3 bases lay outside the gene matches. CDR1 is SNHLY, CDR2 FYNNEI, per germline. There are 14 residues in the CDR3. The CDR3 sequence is CASSGGLAEETQYF. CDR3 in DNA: TGTGCCAGCAGTGGGGGACTAGCCGAAGAGACCCAGTACTTC.

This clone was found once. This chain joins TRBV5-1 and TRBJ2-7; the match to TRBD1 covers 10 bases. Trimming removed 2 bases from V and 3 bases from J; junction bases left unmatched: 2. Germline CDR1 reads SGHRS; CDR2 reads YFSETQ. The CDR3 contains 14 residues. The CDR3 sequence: CASSFGTGDYEQYF. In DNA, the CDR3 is TGCGCCAGCAGCTTCGGGACAGGGGACTACGAGCAGTACTTC.

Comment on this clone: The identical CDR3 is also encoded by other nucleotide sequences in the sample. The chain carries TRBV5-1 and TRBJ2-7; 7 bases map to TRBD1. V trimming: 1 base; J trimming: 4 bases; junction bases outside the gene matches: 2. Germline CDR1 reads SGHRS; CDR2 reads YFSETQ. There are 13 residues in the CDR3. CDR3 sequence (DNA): TGCGCCAGCAGCTTGCGACAGGGTTACGAGCAGTACTTC. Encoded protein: CASSLRQGYEQYF.

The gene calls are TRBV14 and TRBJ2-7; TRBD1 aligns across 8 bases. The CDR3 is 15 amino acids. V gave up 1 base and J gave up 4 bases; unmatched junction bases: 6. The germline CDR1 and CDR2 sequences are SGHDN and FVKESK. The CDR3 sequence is CASSQAETGVYEQYF. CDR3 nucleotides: TGTGCCAGCAGCCAAGCAGAGACAGGGGTGTACGAGCAGTACTTC.

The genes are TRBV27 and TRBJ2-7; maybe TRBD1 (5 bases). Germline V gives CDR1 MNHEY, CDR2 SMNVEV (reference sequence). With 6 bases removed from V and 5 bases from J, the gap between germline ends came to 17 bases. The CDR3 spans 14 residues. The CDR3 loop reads CASRMGQDNHEQYF. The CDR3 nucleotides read TGTGCCAGCAGAATGGGGCAGGACAACCACGAGCAGTACTTC.

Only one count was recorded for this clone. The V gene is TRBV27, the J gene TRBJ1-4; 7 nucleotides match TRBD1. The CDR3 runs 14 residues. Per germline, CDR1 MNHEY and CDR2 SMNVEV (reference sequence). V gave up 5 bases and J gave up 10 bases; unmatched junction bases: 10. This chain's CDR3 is CASSAGTDGVKLFF. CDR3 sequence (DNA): TGTGCCAGCAGTGCTGGGACAGATGGCGTAAAACTGTTTTTT.

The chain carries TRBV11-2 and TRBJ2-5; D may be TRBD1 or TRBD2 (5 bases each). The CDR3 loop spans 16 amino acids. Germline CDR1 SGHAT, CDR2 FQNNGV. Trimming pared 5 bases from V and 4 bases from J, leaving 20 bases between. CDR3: CASSPPGTLGGETQYF. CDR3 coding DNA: TGTGCCAGCAGCCCACCTGGGACGCTTGGAGGAGAGACCCAGTACTTC.

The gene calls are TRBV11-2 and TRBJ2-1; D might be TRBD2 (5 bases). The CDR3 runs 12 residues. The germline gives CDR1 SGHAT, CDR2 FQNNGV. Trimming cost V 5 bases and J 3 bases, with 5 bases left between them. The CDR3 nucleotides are TGTGCCAGCAGCAGCGGCTACAATGAGCAGTTCTTC. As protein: CASSSGYNEQFF.

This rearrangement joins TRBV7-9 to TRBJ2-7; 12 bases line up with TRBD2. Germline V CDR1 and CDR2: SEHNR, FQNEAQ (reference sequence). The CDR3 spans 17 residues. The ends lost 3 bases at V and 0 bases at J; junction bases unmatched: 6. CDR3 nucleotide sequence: TGTGCCAGCAGCTTGCTAGCGGGAGGGCCTAGCTCCTACGAGCAGTACTTC. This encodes CASSLLAGGPSSYEQYF.

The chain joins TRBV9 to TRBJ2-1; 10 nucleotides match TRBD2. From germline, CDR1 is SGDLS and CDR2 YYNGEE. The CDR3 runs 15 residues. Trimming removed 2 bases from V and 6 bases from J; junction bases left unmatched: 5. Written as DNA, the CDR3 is TGTGCCAGCAGCGTGAGCGGGAGGGCCATCAATGAGCAGTTCTTC. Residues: CASSVSGRAINEQFF. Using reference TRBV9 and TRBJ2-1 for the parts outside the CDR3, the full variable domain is DSGVTQTPKHLITATGQRVTLRCSPRSGDLSVYWYQQSLDQGLQFLIQYYNGEERAKGNILERFSAQQFPDLHSELNLSSLELGDSALYFCASSVSGRAINEQFFGPGTRLTVL.

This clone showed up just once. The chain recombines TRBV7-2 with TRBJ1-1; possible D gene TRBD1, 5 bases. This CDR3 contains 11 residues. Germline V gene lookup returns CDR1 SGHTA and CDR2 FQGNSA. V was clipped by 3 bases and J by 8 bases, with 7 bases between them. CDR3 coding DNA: TGTGCCAGCAGCTTGAACAGGGAAGCTTTCTTT. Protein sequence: CASSLNREAFF.

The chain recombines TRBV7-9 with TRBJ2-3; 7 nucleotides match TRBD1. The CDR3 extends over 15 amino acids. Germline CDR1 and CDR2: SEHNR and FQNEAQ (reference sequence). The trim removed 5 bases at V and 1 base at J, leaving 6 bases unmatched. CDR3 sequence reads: CASSTGTAGTDTQYF. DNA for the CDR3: TGTGCCAGCAGCACCGGGACAGCGGGCACAGATACGCAGTATTTT.

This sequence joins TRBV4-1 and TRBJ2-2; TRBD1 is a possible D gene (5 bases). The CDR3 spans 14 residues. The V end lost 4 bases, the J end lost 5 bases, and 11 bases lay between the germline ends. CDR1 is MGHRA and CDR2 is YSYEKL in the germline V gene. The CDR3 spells CASSRSQGTGELFF. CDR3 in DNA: TGCGCCAGCAGCCGTTCCCAGGGAACCGGGGAGCTGTTTTTT.

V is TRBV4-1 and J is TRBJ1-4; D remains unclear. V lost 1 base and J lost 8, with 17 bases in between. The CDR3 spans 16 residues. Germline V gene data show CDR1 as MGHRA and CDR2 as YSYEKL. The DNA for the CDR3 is TGCGCCAGCAGCCAAGGGCGGGCATCGGCTGGAGAAAAACTGTTTTTT. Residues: CASSQGRASAGEKLFF.

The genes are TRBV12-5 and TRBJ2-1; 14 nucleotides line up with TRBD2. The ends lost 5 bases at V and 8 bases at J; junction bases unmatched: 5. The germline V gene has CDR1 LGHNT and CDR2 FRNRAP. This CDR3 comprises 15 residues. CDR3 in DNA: TGTGCTAGTGGTCACGGGACTAGCGGGAGCTATGAGCAGTTCTTC. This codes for CASGHGTSGSYEQFF.

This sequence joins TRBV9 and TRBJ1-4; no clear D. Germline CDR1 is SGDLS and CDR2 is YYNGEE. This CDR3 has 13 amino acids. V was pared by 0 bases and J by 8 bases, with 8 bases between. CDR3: CASSVGREEKLFF. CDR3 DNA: TGTGCCAGCAGCGTAGGACGGGAAGAAAAACTGTTTTTT.

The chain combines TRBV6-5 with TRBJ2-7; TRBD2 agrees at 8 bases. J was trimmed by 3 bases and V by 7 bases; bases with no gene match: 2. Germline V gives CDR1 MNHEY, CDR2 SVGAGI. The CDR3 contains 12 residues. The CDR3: CASKTSGYEQYF. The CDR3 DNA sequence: TGTGCCAGCAAAACTAGCGGCTACGAGCAGTACTTC.

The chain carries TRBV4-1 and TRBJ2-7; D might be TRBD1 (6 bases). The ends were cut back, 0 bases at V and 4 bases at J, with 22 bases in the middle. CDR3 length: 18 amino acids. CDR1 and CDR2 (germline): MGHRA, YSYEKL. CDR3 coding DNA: TGCGCCAGCAGCCAAGATCATCAGGGAAGGGGGTTATCTTACGAGCAGTACTTC. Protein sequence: CASSQDHQGRGLSYEQYF.

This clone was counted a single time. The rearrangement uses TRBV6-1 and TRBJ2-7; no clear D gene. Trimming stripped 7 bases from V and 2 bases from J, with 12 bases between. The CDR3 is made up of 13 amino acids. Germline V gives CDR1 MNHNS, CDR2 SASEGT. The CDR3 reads CASIWAPAYEQYF. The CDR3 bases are TGTGCCAGCATATGGGCACCGGCCTACGAGCAGTACTTC.

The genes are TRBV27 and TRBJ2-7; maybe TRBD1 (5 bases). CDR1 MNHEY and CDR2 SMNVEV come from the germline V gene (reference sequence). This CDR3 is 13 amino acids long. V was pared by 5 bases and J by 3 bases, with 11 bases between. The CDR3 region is CASSQGLYYEQYF. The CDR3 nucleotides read TGTGCCAGCAGTCAGGGTCTATACTACGAGCAGTACTTC.

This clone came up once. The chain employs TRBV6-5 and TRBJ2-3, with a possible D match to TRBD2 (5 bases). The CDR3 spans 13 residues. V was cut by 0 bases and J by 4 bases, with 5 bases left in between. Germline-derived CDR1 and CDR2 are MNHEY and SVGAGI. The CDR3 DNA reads TGTGCCAGCAGTTACTCTAGCGCAGATACGCAGTATTTT. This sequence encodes CASSYSSADTQYF.

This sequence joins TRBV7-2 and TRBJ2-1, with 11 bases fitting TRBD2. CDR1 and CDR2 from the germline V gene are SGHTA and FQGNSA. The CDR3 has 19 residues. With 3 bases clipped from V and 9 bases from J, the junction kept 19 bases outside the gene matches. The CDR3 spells CASSLRGLAARWGKGEQFF. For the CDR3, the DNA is TGTGCCAGCAGCTTGCGGGGACTAGCGGCGAGGTGGGGTAAGGGTGAGCAGTTCTTC.

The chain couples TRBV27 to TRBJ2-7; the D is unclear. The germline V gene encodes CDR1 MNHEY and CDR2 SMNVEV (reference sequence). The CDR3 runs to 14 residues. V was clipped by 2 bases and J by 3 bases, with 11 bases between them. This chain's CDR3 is CASSLRSALYEQYF. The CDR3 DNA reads TGTGCCAGCAGTTTACGGTCAGCACTCTACGAGCAGTACTTC.

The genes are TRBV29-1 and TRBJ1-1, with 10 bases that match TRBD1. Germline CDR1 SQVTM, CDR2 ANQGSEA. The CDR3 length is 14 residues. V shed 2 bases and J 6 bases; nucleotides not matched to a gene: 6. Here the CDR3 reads CSVEHWDRGAEAFF. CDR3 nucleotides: TGCAGCGTTGAACATTGGGACAGGGGTGCTGAAGCTTTCTTT.